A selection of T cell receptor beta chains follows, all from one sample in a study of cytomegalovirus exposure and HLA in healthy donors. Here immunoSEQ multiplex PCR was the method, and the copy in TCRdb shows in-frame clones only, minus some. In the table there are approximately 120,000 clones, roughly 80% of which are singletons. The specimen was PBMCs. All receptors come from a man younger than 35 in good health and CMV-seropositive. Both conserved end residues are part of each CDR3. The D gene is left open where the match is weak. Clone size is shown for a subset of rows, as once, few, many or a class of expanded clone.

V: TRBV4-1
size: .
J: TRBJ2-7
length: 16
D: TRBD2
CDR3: CASSQEGGGSFGEQYF
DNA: TGCGCCAGCAGCCAAGAAGGCGGGGGATCGTTTGGAGAGCAGTACTTC

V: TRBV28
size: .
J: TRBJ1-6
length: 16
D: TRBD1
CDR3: CASSWGQGAFKTPLHF
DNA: TGTGCCAGCAGTTGGGGACAGGGGGCCTTCAAGACACCCCTCCACTTT

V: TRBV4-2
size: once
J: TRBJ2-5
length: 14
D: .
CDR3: CASSHPGSAETQYF
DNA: TGTGCCAGCAGCCACCCCGGGTCAGCGGAGACCCAGTACTTC

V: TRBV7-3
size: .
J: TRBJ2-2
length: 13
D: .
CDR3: CASSETAGGELFF
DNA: TGTGCCAGCAGCGAGACGGCGGGCGGGGAGCTGTTTTTT

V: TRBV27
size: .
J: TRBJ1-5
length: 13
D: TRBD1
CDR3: CASSGTGSRAQHF
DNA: TGTGCCAGCAGTGGGACAGGGTCAAGGGCCCAGCATTTT

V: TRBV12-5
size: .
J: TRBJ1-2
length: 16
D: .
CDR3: CASGPPPGHFNYGYTF
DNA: TGTGCTAGTGGTCCCCCCCCAGGACACTTTAACTATGGCTACACCTTC

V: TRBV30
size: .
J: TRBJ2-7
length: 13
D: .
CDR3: CAWSVIGSYEQYF
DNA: TGTGCCTGGAGTGTGATCGGGTCCTACGAGCAGTACTTC

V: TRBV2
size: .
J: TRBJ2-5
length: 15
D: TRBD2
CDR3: CASSVLATRQETQYF
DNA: TGTGCCAGCAGCGTACTAGCGACCCGACAAGAGACCCAGTACTTC

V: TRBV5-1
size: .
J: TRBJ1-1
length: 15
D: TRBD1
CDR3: CASSYYRGRGTEAFF
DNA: TGCGCCAGCAGCTACTACAGGGGACGGGGCACTGAAGCTTTCTTT

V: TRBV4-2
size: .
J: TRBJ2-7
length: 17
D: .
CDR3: CASSQEVEQGIYYEQYF
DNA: TGTGCCAGCAGCCAAGAGGTTGAGCAGGGAATCTACTACGAGCAGTACTTC

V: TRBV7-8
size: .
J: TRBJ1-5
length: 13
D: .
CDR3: CASSLGTNQPQHF
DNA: TGTGCCAGCAGCTTAGGGACAAATCAGCCCCAGCATTTT

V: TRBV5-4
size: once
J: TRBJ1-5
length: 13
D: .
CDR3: CASSPPEGEPQHF
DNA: TGTGCCAGCAGCCCCCCGGAGGGTGAGCCCCAGCATTTT

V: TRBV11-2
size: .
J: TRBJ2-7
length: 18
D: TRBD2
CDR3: CASSLTSGGPGANYEQYF
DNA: TGTGCCAGCAGCTTAACCAGCGGGGGGCCGGGTGCCAATTACGAGCAGTACTTC

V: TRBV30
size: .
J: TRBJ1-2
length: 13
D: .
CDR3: CAWSQHGVDGYTF
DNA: TGTGCCTGGAGCCAGCACGGGGTTGATGGCTACACCTTC

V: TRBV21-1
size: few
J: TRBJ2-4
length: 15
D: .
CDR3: CASKSGAVAKNIQYF
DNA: TGTGCCAGCAAATCAGGGGCGGTAGCCAAAAACATTCAGTACTTC

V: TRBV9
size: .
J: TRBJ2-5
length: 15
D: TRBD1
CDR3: CASSEDRGLSETQYF
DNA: TGTGCCAGCAGCGAAGACAGGGGGCTTTCAGAGACCCAGTACTTC

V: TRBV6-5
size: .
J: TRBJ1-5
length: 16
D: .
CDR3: CASSYSRFPRGQPQHF
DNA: TGTGCCAGCAGTTACTCAAGGTTCCCTCGAGGTCAGCCCCAGCATTTT

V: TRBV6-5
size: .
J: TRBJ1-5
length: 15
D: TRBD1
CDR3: CASSLDRASNQPQHF
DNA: TGTGCCAGCAGTTTGGACAGGGCTAGCAATCAGCCCCAGCATTTT

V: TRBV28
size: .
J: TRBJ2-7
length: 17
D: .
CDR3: CASSFAGTWGGSYEQYF
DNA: TGTGCCAGCAGTTTTGCCGGGACTTGGGGAGGTTCCTACGAGCAGTACTTC

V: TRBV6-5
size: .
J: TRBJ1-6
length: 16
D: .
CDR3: CASSSSQGAQNSPLHF
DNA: .

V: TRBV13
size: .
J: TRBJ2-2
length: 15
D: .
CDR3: CASIQSGPNTGELFF
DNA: TGTGCCAGCATCCAATCGGGTCCGAACACCGGGGAGCTGTTTTTT

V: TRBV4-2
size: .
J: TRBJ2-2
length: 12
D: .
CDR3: CASGPASGELFF
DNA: TGTGCCAGCGGCCCTGCTAGCGGGGAGCTGTTTTTT

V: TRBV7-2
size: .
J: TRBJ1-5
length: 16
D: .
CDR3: CASSLVPRDTNQPQHF
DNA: TGTGCCAGCAGCTTAGTTCCTCGGGACACAAATCAGCCCCAGCATTTT

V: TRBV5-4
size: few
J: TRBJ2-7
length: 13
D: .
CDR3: CASSTDPAYEQYF
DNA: TGTGCCAGCAGCACAGACCCGGCCTACGAGCAGTACTTC

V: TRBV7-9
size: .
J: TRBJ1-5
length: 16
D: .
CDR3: CASSSTQGDNNQPQHF
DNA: TGTGCCAGCAGCTCCACCCAAGGGGACAACAATCAGCCCCAGCATTTT

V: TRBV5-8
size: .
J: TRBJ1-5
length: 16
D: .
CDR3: CASSPHDSYSNQPQHF
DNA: TGTGCCAGCAGCCCCCATGACAGTTATAGCAATCAGCCCCAGCATTTT

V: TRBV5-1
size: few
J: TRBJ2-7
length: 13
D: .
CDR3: CASQTGSSYEQYF
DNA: TGCGCCAGCCAGACCGGGAGCTCCTACGAGCAGTACTTC

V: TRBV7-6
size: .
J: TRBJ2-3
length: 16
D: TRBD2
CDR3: CASSRLGGDDTDTQYF
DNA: TGTGCCAGCAGCCGCCTGGGAGGGGACGACACAGATACGCAGTATTTT

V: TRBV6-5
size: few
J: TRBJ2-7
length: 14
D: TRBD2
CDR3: CASTPGLAGGTQYF
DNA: TGTGCCAGCACACCGGGACTAGCGGGGGGCACTCAGTACTTC

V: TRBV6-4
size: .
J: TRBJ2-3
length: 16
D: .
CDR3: CASSEVFQGGTDTQYF
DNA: TGTGCCAGCAGTGAGGTTTTCCAGGGGGGTACAGATACGCAGTATTTT

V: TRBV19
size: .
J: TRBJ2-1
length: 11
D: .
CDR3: CASWGNNEQFF
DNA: TGTGCCAGTTGGGGCAACAATGAGCAGTTCTTC

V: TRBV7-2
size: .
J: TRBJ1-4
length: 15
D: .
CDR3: CASSPNRVSNEKLFF
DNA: TGTGCCAGCAGCCCAAACAGGGTTTCTAATGAAAAACTGTTTTTT

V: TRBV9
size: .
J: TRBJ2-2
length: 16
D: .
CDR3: CASSGYGTTSTGELFF
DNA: TGTGCCAGCAGCGGATACGGGACAACGAGCACCGGGGAGCTGTTTTTT

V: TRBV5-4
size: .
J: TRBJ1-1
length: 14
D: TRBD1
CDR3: CASSPGQGNTEAFF
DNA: TGTGCCAGCAGCCCGGGACAGGGTAACACTGAAGCTTTCTTT

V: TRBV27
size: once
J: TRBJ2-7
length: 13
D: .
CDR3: CASSFAGDYEQYF
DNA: TGTGCCAGCAGTTTCGCAGGGGACTACGAGCAGTACTTC

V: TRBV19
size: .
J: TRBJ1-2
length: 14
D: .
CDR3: CASSLRDAANGYTF
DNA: TGTGCCAGTAGTCTCAGGGATGCGGCGAATGGCTACACCTTC

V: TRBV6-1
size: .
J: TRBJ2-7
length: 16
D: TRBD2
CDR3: CASSETSGGVIYEQYF
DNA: TGTGCCAGCAGTGAGACTAGCGGGGGGGTAATATACGAGCAGTACTTC